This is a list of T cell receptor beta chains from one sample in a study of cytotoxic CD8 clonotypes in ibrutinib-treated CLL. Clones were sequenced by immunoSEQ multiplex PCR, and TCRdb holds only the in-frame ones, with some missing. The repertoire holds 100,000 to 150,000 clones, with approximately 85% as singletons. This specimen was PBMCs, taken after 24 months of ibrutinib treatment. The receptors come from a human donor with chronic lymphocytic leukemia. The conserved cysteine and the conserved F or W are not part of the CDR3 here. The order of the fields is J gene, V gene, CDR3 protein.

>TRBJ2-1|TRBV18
ASSPPGIVLEQF
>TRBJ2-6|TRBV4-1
ASSQTPAGTGLGANVLT
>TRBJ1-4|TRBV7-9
ASSSVLPKGEKLF
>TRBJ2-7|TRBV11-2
ASSLVQGYEQY
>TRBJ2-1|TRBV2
ASGQAAYNEQF
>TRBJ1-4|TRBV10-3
AISESDIAGEKLF
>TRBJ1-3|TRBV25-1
ASSESGYGNTIY
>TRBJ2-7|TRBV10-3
AISVESGQEQY
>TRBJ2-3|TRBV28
ASSLGQGLGQY
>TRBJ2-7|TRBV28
ASSLRDRGPHEQY
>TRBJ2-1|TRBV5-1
ASSPLLGRISTYNEQF
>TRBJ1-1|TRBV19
ASSRHTGTMNTEAF
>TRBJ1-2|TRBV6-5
ASSYPGQGALGYT
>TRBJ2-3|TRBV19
ASSEGRGKDTQY
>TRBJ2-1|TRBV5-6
ASHSRAGQF
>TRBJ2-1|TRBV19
ASSTTPYNEQF
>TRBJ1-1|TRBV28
ASSFPSRDYTEAF
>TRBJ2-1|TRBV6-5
ASSRDRGTYEQF
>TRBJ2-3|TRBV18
ASSPSIAGVTDTQY
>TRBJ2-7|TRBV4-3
ASSQETSGGYEQY
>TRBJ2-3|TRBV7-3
ASSLGDSYTDTQY
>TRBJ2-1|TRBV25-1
ASSGDATYNEQF
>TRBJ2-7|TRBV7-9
ASSLGGLAGSYEQY
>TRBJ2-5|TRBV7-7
ASSLASRSSGMVQTQY
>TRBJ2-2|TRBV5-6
ASSLPAGVHTGELF
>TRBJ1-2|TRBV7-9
ASSSPGQGKGYT
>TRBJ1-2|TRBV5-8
AAGRLQGSGGYT
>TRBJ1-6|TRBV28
ASSSPSTHRGSPLH
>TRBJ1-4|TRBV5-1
ASSYGQGSEKLF
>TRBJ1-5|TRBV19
ASSIDWYSYQPQH
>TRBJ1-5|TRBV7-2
ASSLEGDRILNQPQH
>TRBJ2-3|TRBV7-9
ASSLYGIVKTDTQY